Given below is one TCR beta chain in context. Authors' processing steps: Reference gene primers were amplified, and this amplification served to estimate nucleated cell counts. The table came from immunoSEQ multiplex PCR; TCRdb's copy has only in-frame clones and leaves some out. Clonal size and the V and J genes are those of that table, whereas D and trimming came from the DNA. Among about 6,400 clones, 70% to 85% were seen once, and the ten largest hold 12%. The record originates from a study of blood T cell repertoires in COVID-19. Background on the study: Some COVID-19 samples were acute and others convalescent; all came from the United States, Italy and Spain.

This sequence was found in a human donor with active COVID-19. The donor label of this sample is uncertain. The specimen was peripheral blood.

The CDR3 nucleotides read TGTGCCAGCAGCCCTCGAGGACAGCTCTACAATGAGCAGTTCTTC. Residues: CASSPRGQLYNEQFF. The V and J genes are TRBV7-9 and TRBJ2-1, with D perhaps TRBD1 (6 bases). The V gene's germline CDR1 is SEHNR and CDR2 FQNEAQ (reference sequence). The CDR3 extends over 15 amino acids. Trimming took 5 bases from V and 3 from J, leaving 14 bases between them.